This passage covers 15 T cell receptor beta chains from one sample sequenced in a study of T-cell reconstitution after alpha-beta-depleted transplantation in children. A library of TCRbeta sequences, prepared with unique molecular identifiers, was generated. TCRdb recomputed calls from the PCR reads with MiXCR, one row per CDR3 protein. The sample records some 200,000 distinct CDR3 sequences, roughly 15% being singletons. The specimen was PBMCs from the stem cell graft donor, collected from the stem cell graft. The receptor set was obtained from a human donor who donated a stem cell graft to a child with acute lymphoblastic leukemia.

This clonotype was counted at least ten times. The rearrangement links TRBV12-3 or TRBV12-4 to TRBJ2-5, with D perhaps matching TRBD2 (6 bases). This CDR3 has 15 residues. V lost 9 bases and J lost 4, with 21 bases in between. CDR3 sequence reads: CASTTRTGVGETQYF. The CDR3 DNA follows: TGTGCCAGTACTACCAGGACGGGAGTGGGAGAGACCCAGTACTTC.

This clonotype appeared many times. This sequence joins TRBV10-3 and TRBJ1-3, with D possibly being TRBD1 (5 bases). CDR1 ENHRY and CDR2 SYGVKD come from the germline V gene. The CDR3 runs to 15 residues. Trimming removed 7 bases at V and 2 bases at J, with 15 bases between. The CDR3 is CAINPTGLTGNTIYF. The CDR3 DNA reads TGTGCCATCAACCCAACGGGACTCACTGGAAACACCATATATTTT.

This clonotype was counted only a few times. The chain combines TRBV5-1 with TRBJ2-7, with D perhaps TRBD2 (5 bases). There are 17 residues in the CDR3. With 4 bases removed from V and 5 bases from J, the gap between germline ends came to 25 bases. Germline CDR1 is SGHRS and CDR2 is YFSETQ. DNA for the CDR3: TGCGCCAGCAGCCCGCTGGGTGAGGGATTAGGGAACCACGAGCAGTACTTC. Its translation is CASSPLGEGLGNHEQYF.

This clonotype was counted at least ten times. CDR3 amino acids: CASSQGPVANEKLFF. The DNA of the CDR3 is TGCGCCAGCAGCCAAGGACCGGTGGCCAATGAAAAACTGTTTTTT. This chain links TRBV4-1 with TRBJ1-4; D remains unclear. The CDR3 consists of 15 residues. CDR1 and CDR2 from the germline V gene are MGHRA and YSYEKL. V was pared by 1 base and J by 5 bases, with 11 bases between.

Ten or more counts support this clonotype. This chain joins TRBV7-9 and TRBJ2-1, with a weak D call TRBD1 (6 bases). V was pared by 8 bases and J by 8 bases, with 25 bases between. Germline V gene data show CDR1 as SEHNR and CDR2 as FQNEAQ (reference sequence). The CDR3 is 16 residues long. The chain's CDR3 is CASVPEEVAPGDEQFF. The CDR3 DNA reads as TGTGCCAGCGTCCCCGAAGAGGTAGCCCCAGGGGATGAGCAGTTCTTC.

Ten or more counts support this clonotype. The chain joins TRBV5-1 to TRBJ2-3, with D possibly TRBD2 on 5 matching bases. V lost 2 bases, J lost 0 bases, and 16 bases lay in between. Germline lookup yields CDR1 SGHRS and CDR2 YFSETQ. This CDR3 is built from 17 residues. CDR3: CASSFSATGSSTDTQYF. The CDR3 DNA reads as TGCGCCAGCAGCTTTTCGGCGACGGGATCGAGCACAGATACGCAGTATTTT. Filled out from reference TRBV5-1 and TRBJ2-3, the complete variable domain reads KAGVTQTPRYLIKTRGQQVTLSCSPISGHRSVSWYQQTPGQGLQFLFEYFSETQRNKGNFPGRFSGRQFSNSRSEMNVSTLELGDSALYLCASSFSATGSSTDTQYFGPGTRLTVL.

In its sample, this clonotype was seen many times. The genes are TRBV10-3 and TRBJ2-7; no clear D. CDR3 length equals 13 residues. CDR1 and CDR2 from the germline V gene are ENHRY and SYGVKD. Deletions cut 7 bases from V and 6 bases from J, with 16 bases between. The CDR3 spells CAINVVESSEQYF. CDR3 nucleotides: TGTGCCATCAACGTTGTAGAATCCAGCGAGCAGTACTTC.

J is TRBJ1-2 and V is TRBV29-1; 7 bases are shared with TRBD1. Germline CDR1 SQVTM, CDR2 ANQGSEA. The V and J ends lost 4 bases and 4 bases, in that order; junction bases with no gene match: 6. The CDR3 is 13 amino acids. The CDR3 region is CSVGDRAIYGYTF. CDR3 bases: TGCAGCGTTGGCGACAGGGCTATCTATGGCTACACCTTC.

This clonotype has ten or more counts. The genes are TRBV4-1 and TRBJ2-1, with 9 positions matching TRBD1. Germline CDR1 MGHRA, CDR2 YSYEKL. Trimming cost V 3 bases and J 2 bases; bases outside gene matches: 5. The CDR3 extends over 16 amino acids. The CDR3 region is CASSQGQGLTYNEQFF. The CDR3 nucleotides read TGCGCCAGCAGCCAGGGACAGGGTCTGACCTACAATGAGCAGTTCTTC.

This clonotype has only a few counts. V and J are TRBV12-3 or TRBV12-4 and TRBJ2-7; 8 nucleotides align to TRBD2. J gave up 3 bases and V 5 bases, and 12 bases lay outside the gene matches. The CDR3 length is 16 residues. The CDR3 region has the DNA TGTGCCAGCAGTAACCCTCGGACTAGCAGAGTCTACGAGCAGTACTTC. Translation: CASSNPRTSRVYEQYF.

This clonotype appeared many times. V and J are TRBV29-1 and TRBJ1-1, with TRBD1 matching over 7 bases. The CDR3 length is 13 residues. V gave up 6 bases and J gave up 2 bases; unmatched junction bases: 6. CDR1 and CDR2 (germline): SQVTM, ANQGSEA. CDR3 DNA: TGCAGCGTGCACAGGGGTGTCAACACTGAAGCTTTCTTT. Its protein product is CSVHRGVNTEAFF.

The chain joins TRBV6-5 to TRBJ1-2; 10 bases line up with TRBD1. In germline, CDR1 is MNHEY, CDR2 SVGAGI. CDR3 length: 17 residues. Trimming took 2 bases from V and 4 from J; bases not matched to a gene: 10. The chain's CDR3 is CASSYAGQGFPGYGYTF. The CDR3 region has the DNA TGTGCCAGCAGTTACGCGGGACAGGGGTTCCCGGGCTATGGCTACACCTTC.

This clonotype occurred many times. CDR3 in amino acids: CASSLATSGRHVSYEQYF. The CDR3 DNA sequence: TGTGCCAGCAGCTTAGCTACTAGCGGGAGGCATGTGTCCTACGAGCAGTACTTC. V is TRBV7-2 and J is TRBJ2-7; TRBD2 matches 12 bases. Germline V gene data show CDR1 as SGHTA and CDR2 as FQGNSA. The CDR3 is 18 residues long. The J segment lost 1 base and the V segment lost 0 bases, leaving 7 bases of the junction unmatched.

The V call is TRBV3-1, the J call TRBJ2-7, with 14 bases fitting TRBD2. Per the germline V gene, CDR1 is LGHDT and CDR2 is YNNKEL (reference sequence). J lost 7 bases, V lost 0 bases, and 2 bases had no gene match. The CDR3 runs 15 residues. The CDR3 region is CASSQERLAGGEQYF. CDR3 sequence (DNA): TGTGCCAGCAGCCAAGAACGACTAGCGGGAGGGGAGCAGTACTTC.

This clonotype was seen at least ten times. The DNA for the CDR3 is TGCAGCGTTGGGGAACTAGCGGGACTTCATACGCAGTATTTT. Translating it yields CSVGELAGLHTQYF. This chain joins TRBV29-1 and TRBJ2-3, with TRBD2 identical over 10 bases. Germline trimming cut 4 bases from V and 7 bases from J; bases unmatched to any gene: 8. Germline V gene data show CDR1 as SQVTM and CDR2 as ANQGSEA. The CDR3 length is 14 residues.